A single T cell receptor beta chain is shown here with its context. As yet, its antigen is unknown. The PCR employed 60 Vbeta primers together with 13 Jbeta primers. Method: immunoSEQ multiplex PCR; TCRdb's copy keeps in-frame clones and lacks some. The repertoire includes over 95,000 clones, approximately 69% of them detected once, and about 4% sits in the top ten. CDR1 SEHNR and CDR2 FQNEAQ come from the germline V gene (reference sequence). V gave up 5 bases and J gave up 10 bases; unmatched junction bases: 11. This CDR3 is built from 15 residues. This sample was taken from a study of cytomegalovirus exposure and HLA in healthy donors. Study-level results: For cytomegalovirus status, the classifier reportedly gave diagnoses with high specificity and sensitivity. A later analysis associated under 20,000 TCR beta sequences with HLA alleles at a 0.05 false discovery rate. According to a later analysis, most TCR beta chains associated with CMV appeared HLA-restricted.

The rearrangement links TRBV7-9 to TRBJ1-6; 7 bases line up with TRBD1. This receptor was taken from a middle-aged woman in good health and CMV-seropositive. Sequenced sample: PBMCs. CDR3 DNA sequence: TGTGCCAGCAGCCCCCCCGGGACAGAAGGCTCACCCCTCCACTTT. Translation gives CASSPPGTEGSPLHF.